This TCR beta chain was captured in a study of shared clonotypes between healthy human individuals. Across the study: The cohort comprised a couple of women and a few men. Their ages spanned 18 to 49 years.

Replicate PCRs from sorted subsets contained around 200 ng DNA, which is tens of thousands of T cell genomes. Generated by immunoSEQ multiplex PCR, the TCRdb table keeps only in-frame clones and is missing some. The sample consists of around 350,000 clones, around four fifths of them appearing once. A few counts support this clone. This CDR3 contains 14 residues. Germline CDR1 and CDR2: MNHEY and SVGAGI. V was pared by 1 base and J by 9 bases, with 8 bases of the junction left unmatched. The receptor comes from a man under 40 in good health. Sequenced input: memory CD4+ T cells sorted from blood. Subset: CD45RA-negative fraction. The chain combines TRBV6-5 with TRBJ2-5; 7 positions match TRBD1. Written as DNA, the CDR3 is TGTGCCAGCAGTTACTTCCGACAGGGATGGGCCCAGTACTTC. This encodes CASSYFRQGWAQYF.